Listed below are T cell receptor beta chains from one sample, sequenced in a study of cytomegalovirus exposure and HLA in healthy donors. The repertoire was sequenced with immunoSEQ multiplex PCR; TCRdb's copy has only in-frame clones and lacks some. Of 170,000 or so clones detected, 78% appear once; the ten largest clones hold under 15%. Sequences were obtained from PBMCs. Source of these receptors: a woman aged 50 to 65 in good health and CMV-seropositive. Each CDR3 is given with its conserved first and last residue. D genes are given only for firm matches. A row's size may be missing; if present it is once, few, many or a size class.

NA	TRBV5-1	NA	TRBJ1-1	TGCGCCAGCAGCCTGGCCCCGCAGATGAACACTGAAGCTTTCTTT	CASSLAPQMNTEAFF
TRBD2	TRBV30	NA	TRBJ2-1	TGTGCCTGGGGTAGCGGGGGGGATCAAAACAATGAGCAGTTCTTC	CAWGSGGDQNNEQFF
TRBD2	TRBV5-1	few	TRBJ2-7	TGCGCCAGCAATACTAGCGGGGGGGCCTCTTGGGACGAGCAGTACTTC	CASNTSGGASWDEQYF
NA	TRBV5-1	NA	TRBJ2-1	TGCGCCAGCAGCCCCTATCCGGGATTATCCTACAATGAGCAGTTCTTC	CASSPYPGLSYNEQFF
TRBD2	TRBV5-1	NA	TRBJ2-7	TGCGCCAGCGGCCGCGGACTAGCGGGGGAGGTGCAGTACTTC	CASGRGLAGEVQYF
NA	TRBV7-9	NA	TRBJ1-1	TGTGCCAGCAGCTTAGATCAGCAGGGGAACACTGAAGCTTTCTTT	CASSLDQQGNTEAFF
TRBD1	TRBV7-6	NA	TRBJ2-2	TGTGCCAGCAACACCGCCAGGGGGAAAGCCGGGGAGCTGTTTTTT	CASNTARGKAGELFF
NA	TRBV5-6	NA	TRBJ2-5	TGTGCCAGCAGTCCCGTCCTGAGACAGGTCCAAGAGACCCAGTACTTC	CASSPVLRQVQETQYF
TRBD1	TRBV6-6	NA	TRBJ1-1	TGTGCCAGCAGGTCGACAGGGCTGAACACTGAAGCTTTCTTT	CASRSTGLNTEAFF
TRBD2	TRBV7-8	NA	TRBJ2-1	TGTGCCAGCAGGATTGTAGCGGGAGTCAATGAGCAGTTCTTC	CASRIVAGVNEQFF
TRBD1	TRBV5-7	NA	TRBJ2-7	TGTGCCAGCAGTTTCTCCTCCCGGGACAGGGACTTC	CASSFSSRDRDF
TRBD2	TRBV7-8	NA	TRBJ2-3	TGTGCCAGCAGCCCGGCGGATAGCGGGGGCCAGGGGACGCAGTATTTT	CASSPADSGGQGTQYF
NA	TRBV2	few	TRBJ1-3	TGTGCCAGCAGTGATAATGGAAACACCATATATTTT	CASSDNGNTIYF
TRBD1	TRBV19	NA	TRBJ1-1	TGTGCCAGTAGTATAACAGGGGTGCCTAACACTGAAGCTTTCTTT	CASSITGVPNTEAFF
NA	TRBV2	NA	TRBJ2-5	TGTGCCAGCGGACTAAAAGAGACCCAGTACTTC	CASGLKETQYF
NA	TRBV29-1	NA	TRBJ1-5	TGCAGCGTGGCGCGGGGGAGCAATCAGCCCCAGCATTTT	CSVARGSNQPQHF
NA	TRBV7-9	NA	TRBJ1-1	TGTGCCAGCAGCCTATCGCTCACTGAAGCTTTCTTT	CASSLSLTEAFF
NA	TRBV7-3	NA	TRBJ1-2	TGTGCCAGCAGCTTAACACCCAGGAGTCGAGGGTCCTCAGGCTACACCTTC	CASSLTPRSRGSSGYTF
TRBD1	TRBV19	NA	TRBJ2-7	TGTGCCAGTAGGGCGTCGACAGGGGCCCAGGGCGAGCAGTACTTC	CASRASTGAQGEQYF
NA	TRBV19	once	TRBJ1-1	TGTGCCAGCTCCCTTACACTGAACACTGAAGCTTTCTTT	CASSLTLNTEAFF
TRBD2	TRBV5-1	NA	TRBJ2-2	TGCGCCAGCAGCCCCCCGGGACTAGCGGGGGGGCCTGGCACCGGGGAGCTGTTTTTT	CASSPPGLAGGPGTGELFF
NA	TRBV5-4	NA	TRBJ1-2	TGTGCCAGCAGCTTAAAGGGGACACATCTAGTTGGCTACACCTTC	CASSLKGTHLVGYTF
NA	TRBV7-8	NA	TRBJ1-2	TGTGCCAGCAGCTTACGAATCGGCGGGAACTATGGCTACACCTTC	CASSLRIGGNYGYTF
TRBD1	TRBV30	NA	TRBJ2-2	TGTGCCTCAGACAGGGGGCTAATCACCGGGGAGCTGTTTTTT	CASDRGLITGELFF
TRBD1	TRBV13	NA	TRBJ1-6	TGTGCCAGCAGCCTTAGGGGGCCCTCCTATAATTCACCCCTCCACTTT	CASSLRGPSYNSPLHF
TRBD2	TRBV29-1	NA	TRBJ2-1	TGCAGCGTTGGGCCCACTAGCGGATATCCGAGCTCCTACAATGAGCAGTTCTTC	CSVGPTSGYPSSYNEQFF
TRBD2	TRBV10-3	few	TRBJ2-2	TGTGCCATCAGTGAGAATCCGGGGGGGAACACCGGGGAGCTGTTTTTT	CAISENPGGNTGELFF
TRBD1	TRBV6-1	NA	TRBJ1-1	TGTGCCGGCTCAAACATAAACAGGGGATACACTGAAGCTTTCTTT	CAGSNINRGYTEAFF
NA	TRBV4-1	few	TRBJ1-5	TGCGCCAGCAGCCAAGGGGGGCAAAATCAGCCCCAGCATTTT	CASSQGGQNQPQHF
NA	TRBV11-2	NA	TRBJ1-2	TGTGCCAGCAGTCACGAGGGGGATGGCTACACCTTC	CASSHEGDGYTF
TRBD2	TRBV7-9	NA	TRBJ2-7	TGTGCCAGCAGCTTAGGTCTAGCGGGGGCCTACGAGCAGTACTTC	CASSLGLAGAYEQYF
TRBD2	TRBV6-5	NA	TRBJ2-1	TGTGCCAGCAGTTACCGCCTAGCGGTATACAATGGGCAGTTCTTC	CASSYRLAVYNGQFF
TRBD1	TRBV7-9	NA	TRBJ2-7	TGTGCCAGCAGCGTGACAGGGCCCTCCTACGAGCAGTACTTC	CASSVTGPSYEQYF
NA	TRBV10-3	NA	TRBJ1-1	TGTGCCATCAGTGAACGAGGAGGAAGAGGGTACACTGAAGCTTTCTTT	CAISERGGRGYTEAFF
NA	TRBV6-1	few	TRBJ1-6	TGTGCCAGCACAGACAGGAATAATTCACCCCTCCACTTT	CASTDRNNSPLHF
TRBD2	TRBV7-6	NA	TRBJ2-1	TGTGCCAGCAGCTTAGTCCCACTAGCGGGGTCATCCTCCTACAATGAGCAGTTCTTC	CASSLVPLAGSSSYNEQFF
NA	TRBV6-1	few	TRBJ1-5	TGTGCCAGCAGACTTAGCAATCAGCCCCAGCATTTT	CASRLSNQPQHF
NA	TRBV30	NA	TRBJ2-1	TGTGCTAGAGATCACGGGGCAGGGGCCTACAATGAGCAGTTCTTC	CARDHGAGAYNEQFF
TRBD1	TRBV2	NA	TRBJ1-1	TGTGCCAGCAGAACGACAGGGGTAACTGAAGCTTTCTTT	CASRTTGVTEAFF
NA	TRBV25-1	few	TRBJ1-6	TGTGCCAGCAGCCCACACCAGGAAACACCCCTCCACTTT	CASSPHQETPLHF
TRBD2	TRBV5-4	once	TRBJ2-2	TGTGCCAGCAGCTTGGCGGGGGGGAACACCGGGGAGCTGTTTTTT	CASSLAGGNTGELFF
NA	TRBV5-1	NA	TRBJ1-1	TGCGCCAGCAAGCAACAGTTGAACACTGAAGCTTTCTTT	CASKQQLNTEAFF
NA	TRBV4-1	NA	TRBJ2-5	TGCGCCAGCAGCCAAGATCGGGGGGCAGGTGAGACCCAGTACTTC	CASSQDRGAGETQYF
TRBD1	TRBV30	few	TRBJ1-3	TGTGCCTGCACGGACAGGGGGCGAGGCGCTGGAAACACCATATATTTT	CACTDRGRGAGNTIYF
NA	TRBV5-1	NA	TRBJ1-2	TGCGCCAGCAGCCTCGTAGGGGGTTATGGCTACACCTTC	CASSLVGGYGYTF
NA	TRBV6-1	few	TRBJ2-7	TGTGCCAGCAGTACCACAGCGGGCCGGACCTACGAGCAGTACTTC	CASSTTAGRTYEQYF